Listed below are T cell receptor beta chains from one sample, sequenced in a study of T cells in tuberculosis. Method: immunoSEQ multiplex PCR; TCRdb's copy keeps in-frame clones and lacks some. Among tens of thousands of clones, roughly 91% were seen once, and the ten largest hold 1.9%. Sequencing was done on a sample of CD1b-GMM tetramer-negative cells sorted from PBMCs. The receptors originated from an adult woman with latent tuberculosis. Each CDR3 is given with its conserved first and last residue. A D gene is named only where the DNA matches it firmly. Expanded clones are given a class, and other clones once, few, many or no size at all.

v_call	j_call	clone_size	cdr3_length	d_call	cdr3_aa	cdr3_nt
TRBV7-9	TRBJ2-1	NA	13	TRBD2	CASSRGGTNEQFF	TGTGCCAGCAGCAGGGGAGGGACCAATGAGCAGTTCTTC
TRBV6-5	TRBJ2-7	NA	15	TRBD1	CASSAIQGASYEQYF	TGTGCCAGCAGTGCCATACAGGGGGCGTCCTACGAGCAGTACTTC
TRBV11-3	TRBJ2-1	NA	14	NA	CASSSATGYNEQFF	TGTGCCAGCAGCTCGGCGACAGGTTACAATGAGCAGTTCTTC
TRBV10-3	TRBJ1-5	NA	15	NA	CAISEGQSSNQPQHF	TGTGCCATCAGTGAGGGGCAGTCTAGCAATCAGCCCCAGCATTTT
TRBV19	TRBJ2-5	NA	13	NA	CASSIDGVETQYF	TGTGCCAGTAGTATAGACGGGGTGGAGACCCAGTACTTC
TRBV30	TRBJ1-2	NA	11	NA	CAWTRVRGYTF	TGTGCCTGGACCAGGGTGAGAGGCTACACCTTC
TRBV6-1	TRBJ1-1	once	14	NA	CASSGEGMGTEAFF	TGTGCCAGCAGTGGCGAGGGCATGGGCACTGAAGCTTTCTTT
TRBV6-6	TRBJ1-5	NA	15	TRBD1	CASSSTGGSNQPQHF	TGTGCCAGCAGCTCCACAGGGGGTAGCAATCAGCCCCAGCATTTT
TRBV2	TRBJ2-3	NA	17	TRBD2	CASSRTSGPPSTDTQYF	TGTGCCAGCAGCCGGACTAGCGGGCCCCCTAGCACAGATACGCAGTATTTT
TRBV7-8	TRBJ2-5	NA	15	NA	CASSFFNEAQETQYF	TGTGCCAGCAGCTTCTTCAACGAGGCTCAAGAGACCCAGTACTTC
TRBV9	TRBJ2-1	NA	16	NA	CASSPPDRASYNEQFF	TGTGCCAGCAGCCCACCGGACAGAGCTTCCTACAATGAGCAGTTCTTC
TRBV5-6	TRBJ2-3	NA	15	NA	CASSWETGHTDTQYF	TGTGCCAGCAGCTGGGAGACAGGCCACACAGATACGCAGTATTTT
TRBV6-9	TRBJ2-7	NA	15	NA	CASNTPGTLVYEQYF	TGTGCCAGCAATACCCCCGGGACACTAGTGTACGAGCAGTACTTC
TRBV27	TRBJ2-5	NA	15	TRBD1	CASSPMTGLQETQYF	TGTGCCAGCAGTCCGATGACAGGGCTCCAAGAGACCCAGTACTTC
TRBV19	TRBJ2-3	NA	17	TRBD2	CASSIEKGLASTDTQYF	TGTGCCAGTAGTATAGAAAAGGGACTAGCAAGCACAGATACGCAGTATTTT
TRBV6-1	TRBJ1-3	NA	14	NA	CASTKGGVGNTIYF	TGTGCCAGCACAAAGGGAGGGGTTGGAAACACCATATATTTT
TRBV27	TRBJ1-5	NA	13	TRBD1	CASSLQGAQPQHF	TGTGCCAGCAGTTTGCAGGGGGCACAGCCCCAGCATTTT
TRBV5-1	TRBJ2-1	NA	15	NA	CASSRRQEAIYEQFF	TGCGCCAGCAGCCGCAGACAGGAGGCTATTTATGAGCAGTTCTTC
TRBV10-2	TRBJ1-2	once	16	TRBD1	CASSEGQGVSNYGYTF	TGCGCCAGCAGTGAGGGGCAGGGGGTTTCTAACTATGGCTACACCTTC
TRBV28	TRBJ1-2	NA	12	NA	CASSSQDYGYTF	TGTGCCAGCAGTTCCCAGGACTATGGCTACACCTTC
TRBV18	TRBJ2-7	NA	15	NA	CASSPPGRRSYEQYF	TGTGCCAGCTCACCACCGGGGCGCCGATCCTACGAGCAGTACTTC
TRBV19	TRBJ1-1	NA	11	NA	CASSIGYEAFF	TGTGCCAGTAGTATCGGGTATGAAGCTTTCTTT
TRBV5-1	TRBJ2-5	few	11	NA	CASSLSETQYF	TGCGCCAGCAGCTTGTCGGAGACCCAGTACTTC
TRBV6-1	TRBJ1-2	NA	11	NA	CASTPDYGYTF	TGTGCCAGCACCCCGGACTATGGCTACACCTTC
TRBV5-1	TRBJ2-1	NA	15	NA	CASSLAAGLDNEQFF	TGCGCCAGCAGCTTGGCGGCGGGCTTAGACAATGAGCAGTTCTTC
TRBV7-6	TRBJ2-1	NA	16	NA	CASSLTGGPSYNEQFF	TGTGCCAGCAGCTTGACCGGGGGACCCTCCTACAATGAGCAGTTCTTC
TRBV30	TRBJ1-3	NA	13	NA	CAWGQRIGNTIYF	TGTGCCTGGGGACAAAGGATTGGAAACACCATATATTTT
TRBV5-1	TRBJ2-2	NA	16	NA	CASSLDGQLNTGELFF	TGCGCCAGCAGCTTGGATGGACAGTTGAACACCGGGGAGCTGTTTTTT
TRBV19	TRBJ1-4	once	13	TRBD1	CASRGTANEKLFF	TGTGCCAGTCGGGGGACAGCTAATGAAAAACTGTTTTTT
TRBV19	TRBJ2-5	NA	14	NA	CASSGPGEGETQYF	TGTGCCAGTAGTGGGCCCGGAGAGGGAGAGACCCAGTACTTC
TRBV19	TRBJ2-1	NA	16	TRBD2	CASSIGAGGSYNEQFF	TGTGCCAGTAGTATAGGAGCGGGGGGGTCCTACAATGAGCAGTTCTTC
TRBV11-2	TRBJ2-3	NA	15	TRBD2	CASDRGLGGTDTQYF	TGTGCCAGCGACCGGGGACTAGGAGGCACAGATACGCAGTATTTT
TRBV18	TRBJ1-2	NA	16	TRBD1	CASSPTPGQVSYGYTF	TGTGCCAGCTCCCCCACACCGGGACAGGTTTCTTATGGCTACACCTTC
TRBV19	TRBJ1-4	NA	14	TRBD1	CASSRDRLVMELFF	TGTGCCAGTAGTAGGGACAGATTGGTGATGGAACTGTTTTTT
TRBV7-2	TRBJ2-7	NA	16	NA	CASSLGVGGSSYEQYF	TGTGCCAGCAGCTTAGGAGTGGGGGGATCTTCCTACGAGCAGTACTTC
TRBV10-1	TRBJ1-5	once	16	TRBD1	CATPRTGGYSNQPQHF	TGCGCCACTCCTAGGACAGGGGGCTATAGCAATCAGCCCCAGCATTTT
TRBV9	TRBJ1-6	NA	15	NA	CASSVDETGRSPLHF	TGTGCCAGCAGCGTAGACGAAACAGGGCGGTCACCCCTCCACTTT
TRBV7-6	TRBJ1-6	NA	15	TRBD1	CASSPRGQGNSPLHF	TGTGCCAGCAGCCCTAGGGGGCAGGGTAATTCACCCCTCCACTTT
TRBV19	TRBJ2-1	NA	15	NA	CASSIETLSYNEQFF	TGTGCCAGTAGTATAGAGACTCTCTCCTACAATGAGCAGTTCTTC
TRBV9	TRBJ1-6	NA	15	NA	CASSTREGRNSPLHF	TGTGCCAGCAGCACCCGAGAGGGTCGCAATTCACCCCTCCACTTT
TRBV12-5	TRBJ1-3	NA	17	NA	CASGLVGGHTLENTIYF	TGTGCTAGTGGTTTGGTAGGGGGACATACTCTGGAAAACACCATATATTTT
TRBV6-1	TRBJ2-5	NA	15	TRBD1	CASSAQGAIQETQYF	TGTGCCAGCAGTGCTCAGGGGGCTATACAAGAGACCCAGTACTTC
TRBV10-3	TRBJ2-3	NA	16	TRBD2	CAISGTSGGSLDTQYF	TGTGCCATCAGCGGGACTAGCGGGGGGTCGCTAGATACGCAGTATTTT
TRBV19	TRBJ1-1	NA	13	NA	CASSIRGGTEAFF	TGTGCCAGTAGTATAAGAGGGGGCACTGAAGCTTTCTTT
TRBV7-2	TRBJ2-7	NA	16	NA	CASSLGAGRASYEQYF	TGTGCCAGCAGCTTAGGAGCGGGCAGGGCATCCTACGAGCAGTACTTC
TRBV19	TRBJ2-1	NA	15	TRBD2	CASSDAGGPKSEQFF	TGTGCCAGTAGTGATGCGGGGGGGCCTAAGTCTGAGCAGTTCTTC
TRBV5-4	TRBJ2-7	NA	15	TRBD2	CASSPFRTSAYEQYF	TGTGCCAGCAGCCCATTTAGGACTAGCGCCTACGAGCAGTACTTC
TRBV6-1	TRBJ1-5	NA	14	NA	CASSEARSHQPQHF	TGTGCCAGCAGTGAAGCACGGTCTCATCAGCCCCAGCATTTT
TRBV19	TRBJ2-5	once	15	TRBD1	CASSITDRGGETQYF	TGTGCCAGTAGTATTACGGACAGGGGAGGAGAGACCCAGTACTTC
TRBV7-2	TRBJ1-4	NA	16	TRBD1	CASSLTGGVPNEKLFF	TGTGCCAGCAGCCTAACAGGGGGCGTACCTAATGAAAAACTGTTTTTT
TRBV29-1	TRBJ1-5	NA	13	NA	CSVERISNQPQHF	TGCAGCGTTGAGCGGATTAGCAATCAGCCCCAGCATTTT
TRBV30	TRBJ1-4	NA	13	NA	CAWSRGSGEKLFF	TGTGCCTGGAGTCGGGGGTCTGGTGAAAAACTGTTTTTT
TRBV6-6	TRBJ1-4	NA	15	TRBD1	CASNPVGTAGEKLFF	TGTGCCAGCAATCCCGTCGGGACAGCGGGTGAAAAACTGTTTTTT